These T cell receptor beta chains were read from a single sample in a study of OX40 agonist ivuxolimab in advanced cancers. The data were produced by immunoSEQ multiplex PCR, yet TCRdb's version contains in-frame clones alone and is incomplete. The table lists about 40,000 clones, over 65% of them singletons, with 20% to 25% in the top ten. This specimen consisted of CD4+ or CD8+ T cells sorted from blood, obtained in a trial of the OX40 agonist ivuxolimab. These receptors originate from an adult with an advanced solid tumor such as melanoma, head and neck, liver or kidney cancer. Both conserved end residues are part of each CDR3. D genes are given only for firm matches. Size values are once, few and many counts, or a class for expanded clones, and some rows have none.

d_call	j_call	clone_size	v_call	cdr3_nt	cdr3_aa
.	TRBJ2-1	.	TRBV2	TGTGCCGGAGGGGACGGTACATACAATGAGCAGTTCTTC	CAGGDGTYNEQFF
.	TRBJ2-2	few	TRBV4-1	TGCGCCAGCAGCCAAGAAGTCCAGGCAGATAACACCGGGGAGCTGTTTTTT	CASSQEVQADNTGELFF
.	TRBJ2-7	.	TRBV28	TGTGCCAGCAGTTTACCCCTCAGGGAGCAGTACTTC	CASSLPLREQYF
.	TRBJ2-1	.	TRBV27	TGTGCCAGCAGTTTAGAGTTTACAAACAATGAGCAGTTCTTC	CASSLEFTNNEQFF
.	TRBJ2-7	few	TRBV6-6	TGTGCCAGCAGTTACGGGACCTACGAGCAGTACTTC	CASSYGTYEQYF
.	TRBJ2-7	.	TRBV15	TGTGCCACCAGCAGAGATCTAGCCAACCCGGAGGAGCAGTACTTC	CATSRDLANPEEQYF
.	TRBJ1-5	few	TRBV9	TGTGCCAGCAGCGTAGCTTTAGGGGCTTTCGAGCCCCAGCATTTT	CASSVALGAFEPQHF
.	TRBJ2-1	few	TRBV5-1	TGCGCCAGCAGCTTGGTGGGCCTCAATGAGCAGTTCTTC	CASSLVGLNEQFF
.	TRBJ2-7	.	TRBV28	TGTGCCAGCAGTTTAGTAGCTCAGACCGAGCAGTACTTC	CASSLVAQTEQYF
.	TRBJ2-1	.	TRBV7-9	TGTGCCAGCAGCTCGGATTCTGAGCAGTTCTTC	CASSSDSEQFF
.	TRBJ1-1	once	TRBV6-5	TGTGCCAGCAGTTACTCGTTGTACACTGAAGCTTTCTTT	CASSYSLYTEAFF
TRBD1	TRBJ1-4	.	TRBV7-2	TGTGCCAGCAGCCCTACAGGGGTAGGTGAAAAACTGTTTTTT	CASSPTGVGEKLFF
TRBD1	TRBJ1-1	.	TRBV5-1	TGTGCCAGCAGCCCGATCCCACAGGGGGAAGCTTTCTTT	CASSPIPQGEAFF
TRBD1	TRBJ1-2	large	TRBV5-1	TGCGCCAGCAGCTCGAACCCGAGAGGGGGCGTATTTGGCTACACCTTC	CASSSNPRGGVFGYTF
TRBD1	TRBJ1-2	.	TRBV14	TGTGCCAGCAGCCAAGGGCAGGGGGACTATGGCTACACCTTC	CASSQGQGDYGYTF
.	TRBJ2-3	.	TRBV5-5	TGTGCCAGCAGCCGGGGACTCTTTACAGATACGCAGTATTTT	CASSRGLFTDTQYF
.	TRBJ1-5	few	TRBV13	TGTGCCAGCAGCTTAGGTCGGGGGCTAGGCAATCAGCCCCAGCATTTT	CASSLGRGLGNQPQHF
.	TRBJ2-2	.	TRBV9	TGTGCCAGCAGCGTAGTCGATAGTCCCGGGGAGCTGTTTTTT	CASSVVDSPGELFF
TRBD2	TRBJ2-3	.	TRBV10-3	TGTGCCATCAGGCCTCTAGCGGAAGGCACAGATACGCAGTATTTT	CAIRPLAEGTDTQYF
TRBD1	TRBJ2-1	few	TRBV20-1	TGCAGTCACAGGGGCCGGTGGGAGCAGTTCTTC	CSHRGRWEQFF
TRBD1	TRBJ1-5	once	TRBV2	TGTGCCACCTCTAGGGGGCGAGGGCAGCCCCAGCATTTT	CATSRGRGQPQHF
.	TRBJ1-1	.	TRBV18	TGTGCCAGCTCACCACTGGGGACTGAAGCTTTCTTT	CASSPLGTEAFF
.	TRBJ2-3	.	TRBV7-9	TGTGCCAGCAGCTTAGGGTCCAGCGGAACAGATACGCAGTATTTT	CASSLGSSGTDTQYF
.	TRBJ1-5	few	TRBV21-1	TGTGCCAGCAGCAAAGACGACAGGCCCAATCAGCCCCAGCATTTT	CASSKDDRPNQPQHF
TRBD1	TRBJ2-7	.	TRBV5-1	TGCGCCAGCAGCTTGGCTACAGGGGATTCCAAAGTCCGCTCCTACGAGCAGTACTTC	CASSLATGDSKVRSYEQYF
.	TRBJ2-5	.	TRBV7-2	TGTGCCAGCAGCTCGTGGGGGCGCGAAGAGACCCAGTACTTC	CASSSWGREETQYF
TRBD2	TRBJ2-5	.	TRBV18	TGTGCCAGCTCACCGCGACTAGCGGGAAACCAAGAGACCCAGTACTTC	CASSPRLAGNQETQYF
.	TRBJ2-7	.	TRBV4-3	TGCGCCAGCAGCCGAGGACTGGATTACGAGCAGTACTTC	CASSRGLDYEQYF
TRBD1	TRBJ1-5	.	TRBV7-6	TGTGCCAGCAGCCCTCTTCCGGGACAGGGGGCTGGGAATCAGCCCCAGCATTTT	CASSPLPGQGAGNQPQHF
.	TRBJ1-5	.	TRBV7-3	TGTGCCAGCAGCCCAGACATAAATCAGCCCCAGCATTTT	CASSPDINQPQHF
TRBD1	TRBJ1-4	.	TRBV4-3	TGCGCCAGCAGCCAAGAAACAGGGGGCTCGGCAACTAATGAAAAACTGTTTTTT	CASSQETGGSATNEKLFF
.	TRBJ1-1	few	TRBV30	TGTGCCTGGTCATTCCCCGACGGATACACTGAAGCTTTCTTT	CAWSFPDGYTEAFF
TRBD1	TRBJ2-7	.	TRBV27	TGTGCCAGCAGTCCATGGACAGGGGCCTCCTACGAGCAGTACTTC	CASSPWTGASYEQYF
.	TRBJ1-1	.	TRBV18	TGTGCCAGCTCACCACTCTGGGAAATGAACACTGAAGCTTTCTTT	CASSPLWEMNTEAFF
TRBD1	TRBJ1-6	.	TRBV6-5	TGTGCCAGCAGGAGACAGGGTTCCCCTCGATCACCCCTCCACTTT	CASRRQGSPRSPLHF
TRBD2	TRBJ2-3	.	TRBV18	TGTGCCAGCTCATCAATCTCACTAGCGGGCACCACAGATACGCAGTATTTT	CASSSISLAGTTDTQYF
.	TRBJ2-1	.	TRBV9	TGTGCCAGCAGCGACCGTAGTTCCTACAATGAGCAGTTCTTC	CASSDRSSYNEQFF
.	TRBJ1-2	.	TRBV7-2	TGTGCCAGCAGCTCCTTGGGGAATGGGTATGGCTACACCTTC	CASSSLGNGYGYTF
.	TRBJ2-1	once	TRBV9	TGTGCCAGCGGACCCTCCGGTGAGCAGTTCTTC	CASGPSGEQFF
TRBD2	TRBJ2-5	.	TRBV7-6	TGTGCCAGCAGCAGTAGCGGGGCTCAAGAGACCCAGTACTTC	CASSSSGAQETQYF
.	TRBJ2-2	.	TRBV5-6	TGTGCCAGCAGCTTTGACAAAACCGGGGAGCTGTTTTTT	CASSFDKTGELFF
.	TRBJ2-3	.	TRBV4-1	TGCGCCAGCAGCGCATCGGGGGCTACAGATACGCAGTATTTT	CASSASGATDTQYF
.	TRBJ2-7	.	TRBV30	TGTGCCTGGAGCTTGGCAGGGAGGCACGAGCAGTACTTC	CAWSLAGRHEQYF
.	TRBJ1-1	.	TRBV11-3	TGTGCCAGCAGCGGGGAGGCGAACACTGAAGCTTTCTTT	CASSGEANTEAFF
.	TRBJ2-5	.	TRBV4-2	TGTGCCAGCAGCCAAGATGGGGAGACAGAGACCCAGTACTTC	CASSQDGETETQYF
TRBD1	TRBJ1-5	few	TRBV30	TGTGCCTGGAGTCAGGGGACAGTCAATCAGCCCCAGCATTTT	CAWSQGTVNQPQHF
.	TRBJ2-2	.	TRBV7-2	TGTGCCAGCAGCCTACAGGGTCAGCTCACCGGGGAGCTGTTTTTT	CASSLQGQLTGELFF
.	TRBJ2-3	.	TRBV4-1	TGCGCCAGCAGCCAAGGGGGGATAACATCAGATACGCAGTATTTT	CASSQGGITSDTQYF
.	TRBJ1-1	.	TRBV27	TGTGCCAGCAGTTTTGTGGGGGGCCTCACTGAAGCTTTCTTT	CASSFVGGLTEAFF
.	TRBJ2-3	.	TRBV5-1	TGCGCCAGCAGCCCGGGACACGAGACAGATACGCAGTATTTT	CASSPGHETDTQYF
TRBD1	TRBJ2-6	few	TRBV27	TGTGCCAGCAAGGATTCGGGACAGGGGTTCTCTGGGGCCAACGTCCTGACTTTC	CASKDSGQGFSGANVLTF
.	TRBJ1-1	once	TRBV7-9	TGTGCCAGCACCGGGACCCGACGGAACACTGAAGCTTTCTTT	CASTGTRRNTEAFF
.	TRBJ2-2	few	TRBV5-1	TGCGCCAGCAGCAGACAGAGCACCGGGGAGCTGTTTTTT	CASSRQSTGELFF
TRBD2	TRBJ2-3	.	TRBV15	TGTGCCACCAGCAGCTATCTTAGCGGGGGCGCAGGGTCCGGGGATACGCAGTATTTT	CATSSYLSGGAGSGDTQYF
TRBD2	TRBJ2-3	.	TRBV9	TGTGCCAGCAGCCCTACACAAGCGGGGGGGGGCACAGATACGCAGTATTTT	CASSPTQAGGGTDTQYF
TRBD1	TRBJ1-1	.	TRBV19	TGTGCCAGTAGTAACAACAGGGGCTACACTGAAGCTTTCTTT	CASSNNRGYTEAFF
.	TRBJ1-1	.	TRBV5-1	TGCGCCAGCAGGGAACAGTCCTGGGGGGACACTGAAGCTTTCTTT	CASREQSWGDTEAFF
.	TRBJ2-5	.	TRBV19	TGTGCCAGTAGTATAGGAGGGACTTCCCAAGAGACCCAGTACTTC	CASSIGGTSQETQYF